This is a list of T cell receptor beta chains from one sample in a study of radiotherapy plus CTLA-4 blockade in lung cancer. Only in-frame clones appear in the TCRdb table, and some are missing; sequencing was by immunoSEQ multiplex PCR. The sample holds 40,000 to 45,000 clones, 65% to 75% seen once. The sequencing used peripheral blood, collected from a patient treated with radiotherapy plus ipilimumab. The receptors derive from a human donor with non-small cell lung cancer who had stable disease on radiotherapy plus ipilimumab. Both conserved end residues are part of each CDR3. A D gene is named only where the DNA matches it firmly. Size is stated for part of the rows, as once, few or many counts, or as a class when the clone is expanded.

d_call	v_call	clone_size	j_call	cdr3_aa	cdr3_nt
.	TRBV29-1	.	TRBJ2-5	CSVDGSQGQETQYF	TGCAGCGTTGATGGGTCGCAGGGCCAAGAGACCCAGTACTTC
.	TRBV7-2	.	TRBJ1-1	CASSSTLNTEAFF	TGTGCCAGCAGCTCAACATTGAACACTGAAGCTTTCTTT
TRBD1	TRBV6-6	.	TRBJ1-5	CASSGDSGDDQPQHF	TGTGCCAGCAGCGGGGACAGCGGTGACGATCAGCCCCAGCATTTT
TRBD1	TRBV7-2	.	TRBJ2-7	CASSLMDRSSYEQYF	TGTGCCAGCAGCTTGATGGACAGGAGCTCCTACGAGCAGTACTTC
TRBD2	TRBV6-1	.	TRBJ2-4	CASSVTSGGDSITKNIQYF	TGTGCCAGCAGTGTTACTAGCGGGGGGGACTCGATTACCAAAAACATTCAGTACTTC
.	TRBV15	.	TRBJ2-7	CATSVGGTLYEQYF	TGTGCCACCAGCGTAGGCGGGACTCTCTACGAGCAGTACTTC
TRBD1	TRBV2	.	TRBJ2-3	CASKGRQGSTDTQYF	TGTGCCAGCAAGGGGAGACAGGGGAGCACAGATACGCAGTATTTT
TRBD1	TRBV10-3	.	TRBJ2-7	CAISRLNSPAGTGFYEQYF	TGTGCCATCAGCCGTTTGAACTCCCCGGCCGGGACAGGGTTTTACGAGCAGTACTTC
.	TRBV11-2	few	TRBJ1-1	CASSLPYYTEAFF	TGTGCCAGCAGCTTACCCTACTACACTGAAGCTTTCTTT
.	TRBV10-3	.	TRBJ2-3	CAISESRGPSTDTQYF	TGTGCCATCAGTGAGTCTCGCGGCCCTAGCACAGATACGCAGTATTTT
TRBD2	TRBV11-2	.	TRBJ2-1	CASSGSPGGILGNEQFF	TGTGCCAGCAGCGGGTCCCCGGGGGGGATTTTAGGGAATGAGCAGTTCTTC
.	TRBV5-1	.	TRBJ2-1	CASSFGRGRVNEQFF	TGCGCCAGCAGCTTCGGGCGGGGCAGGGTCAATGAGCAGTTCTTC
.	TRBV5-1	.	TRBJ1-5	CASSLEGHVNQPQHF	TGCGCCAGCAGCTTGGAGGGGCACGTCAATCAGCCCCAGCATTTT
TRBD2	TRBV6-1	.	TRBJ2-1	CASSVIAGGRNEQFF	TGTGCCAGCAGTGTAATAGCGGGGGGGCGGAATGAGCAGTTCTTC
TRBD1	TRBV5-1	.	TRBJ1-1	CASRAGQLNTEAFF	TGCGCCAGCAGGGCGGGACAGCTGAACACTGAAGCTTTCTTT
TRBD1	TRBV7-9	.	TRBJ2-3	CASSTRQGSTDTQYF	TGTGCCAGCAGCACCCGACAGGGTAGCACAGATACGCAGTATTTT
.	TRBV6-4	.	TRBJ2-2	CASSDDTRELFF	TGTGCCAGCAGTGATGACACACGGGAGCTGTTTTTT
.	TRBV7-6	.	TRBJ2-3	CASSWAPGSTGMSNTQYF	TGTGCCAGCAGCTGGGCGCCCGGATCGACGGGGATGTCAAATACGCAGTATTTT
TRBD2	TRBV6-4	.	TRBJ2-3	CASSDSGGGTTDTQYF	TGTGCCAGCAGTGACTCTGGCGGGGGTACCACAGATACGCAGTATTTT
TRBD1	TRBV5-1	.	TRBJ2-2	CASSSRGTGWSGELFF	TGCGCCAGCAGCTCGCGCGGGACAGGGTGGTCCGGGGAGCTGTTTTTT